This TCR beta chain stems from a study of Graves' ophthalmopathy and Graves' hyperthyroidism. Excluded were patients with other autoimmune diseases, uncontrolled infections, pregnancy or lactation. This clonotype was seen at least ten times. CDR3 regions of TCR beta were amplified from RNA transcripts. The first round was an RT-PCR with HTBI primers, and the second round was a multiplex PCR. Each CDR3 protein gets one entry after TCRdb re-called the multiplex PCR reads with MiXCR. The sample lists a few hundred thousand distinct CDR3 sequences; about 35% were seen once. CDR3 length equals 14 residues. The junction had 4 bases not matched to a gene; V was cut back by 6 bases and J by 1 base. Germline loops: CDR1 DFQATT, CDR2 SNEGSKA (reference sequence).

The source of this sequence is an adult man with Graves' hyperthyroidism. The sample was peripheral blood or thyroid tissue (not recorded which). V gene TRBV20-1 combines with J gene TRBJ2-2, with 8 bases fitting TRBD1. This CDR3 is CSASDRENTGELFF. As DNA, the CDR3 is TGCAGTGCCTCGGACAGGGAGAACACCGGGGAGCTGTTTTTT.